The 16 T cell receptor beta chains presented below share a single source sample, sequenced in a study of shared clonotypes between healthy human individuals. This table comes from immunoSEQ multiplex PCR, and its TCRdb copy is limited to in-frame clones, with some not included. The data hold millions of clones, with roughly 96% observed a single time. Sequencing input: naive CD4+ T cells sorted from blood. Subset in this sample: CD45RA+ positively selected. The receptors here all came from a man between 18 and 35 years old in good health.

This sequence joins TRBV5-4 and TRBJ2-7; D gene ambiguous. Trimming stripped 0 bases from V and 4 bases from J, with 17 bases between. CDR3 length: 16 residues. Per the germline V gene, CDR1 is SGHNT and CDR2 is YYREEE (reference sequence). CDR3 nucleotide sequence: TGTGCCAGCAGCTTGGTAGGCGCAGCTACTCTATACGAGCAGTACTTC. Its protein is CASSLVGAATLYEQYF.

The V call is TRBV6-1, the J call TRBJ1-5; D is unresolved. The V end was cut by 8 bases, the J end by 5 bases, with 16 bases between. Germline CDR1 is MNHNS and CDR2 is SASEGT. The CDR3 has 14 residues. The CDR3 sequence is CASVSPAPHQPQHF. The CDR3 nucleotides are TGTGCCAGCGTATCTCCGGCCCCCCATCAGCCCCAGCATTTT.

V usage is TRBV7-2 and J usage is TRBJ1-3, with D uncertain. In germline, CDR1 is SGHTA, CDR2 FQGNSA. The V end was cut by 1 base, the J end by 6 bases, with 7 bases between. The CDR3 has 13 amino acids. CDR3 loop: CASSLGLQNTIYF. The CDR3 DNA reads TGTGCCAGCAGCTTAGGTCTGCAAAACACCATATATTTT.

Points on this clone: Additional DNA sequences in this sample encode the identical CDR3. The chain carries TRBV19 and TRBJ2-7; TRBD1 matches 7 bases. CDR1 is LNHDA, CDR2 SQIVND, per germline (reference sequence). Trimming took 2 bases from V and 3 from J; bases not matched to a gene: 1. There are 13 residues in the CDR3. The CDR3 sequence: CASSIRDSYEQYF. CDR3 sequence (DNA): TGTGCCAGTAGTATAAGGGACAGCTACGAGCAGTACTTC.

The gene calls are TRBV27 and TRBJ1-1; D gene unclear. Trimming cost V 5 bases and J 0 bases, with 7 bases left between them. The CDR3 has 13 amino acids. Germline CDR1 reads MNHEY; CDR2 reads SMNVEV (reference sequence). CDR3 DNA: TGTGCCAGCAGTCCCCTCATGAACACTGAAGCTTTCTTT. It codes for CASSPLMNTEAFF.

The rearrangement joins TRBV6-1 to TRBJ1-6; D ambiguous. CDR1 and CDR2 (germline): MNHNS, SASEGT. This CDR3 spans 14 amino acids. V lost 5 bases and J lost 0, with 5 bases in between. CDR3 nucleotides: TGTGCCAGCAGTCCGAGCTCCTATAATTCACCCCTCCACTTT. Encoded protein: CASSPSSYNSPLHF.

This clone has a single count. The J gene is TRBJ2-5, the V gene TRBV28; TRBD2 might be the D (6 bases). The CDR3 contains 13 residues. V lost 7 bases to trimming and J lost 7 bases, with 16 bases between them. From germline, CDR1 is MDHEN and CDR2 SYDVKM. The CDR3 DNA reads TGTGCCAGCACCTTGGGAGGTTCGGGGACCCAGTACTTC. Its translation is CASTLGGSGTQYF.

The J gene is TRBJ2-7, the V gene TRBV27, with D perhaps matching TRBD1 or TRBD2 (5 bases each). The CDR3 sequence is 12 residues long. Germline CDR1 and CDR2: MNHEY and SMNVEV (reference sequence). Between the trimmed V and J ends, which lost 6 bases and 5 bases, there was a span of 11 bases. The CDR3: CASRWGPNEQYF. The CDR3 nucleotides read TGTGCCAGCAGATGGGGACCCAACGAGCAGTACTTC.

The chain couples TRBV9 to TRBJ2-4; TRBD1 matches at 9 bases. V shed 4 bases and J 0 bases; nucleotides not matched to a gene: 14. Germline V gene lookup returns CDR1 SGDLS and CDR2 YYNGEE. The CDR3 has 19 residues. CDR3 region: CASSPMTGGNPLAKNIQYF. The CDR3 DNA is TGTGCCAGCAGCCCAATGACAGGGGGGAACCCTTTAGCCAAAAACATTCAGTACTTC.

With regard to this clone: This sample includes further DNA sequences coding for the same CDR3. J is TRBJ1-2 and V is TRBV10-3; no reliable D call. The CDR3 is 11 amino acids. V was pared by 3 bases and J by 5 bases, with 4 bases between. The germline gives CDR1 ENHRY, CDR2 SYGVKD. For the CDR3, the DNA is TGTGCCATCAGTGATTCGTATGGCTACACCTTC. It codes for CAISDSYGYTF.

The chain carries TRBV11-1 and TRBJ1-1; D is possibly TRBD1 (6 bases). This CDR3 has 15 amino acids. V lost 5 bases, J lost 0 bases, and 13 bases lay in between. The germline V gene encodes CDR1 SGHAT and CDR2 FQDESV (reference sequence). The CDR3 protein is CASSRRQGMNTEAFF. In DNA, the CDR3 is TGTGCCAGCAGCCGTCGGCAGGGGATGAACACTGAAGCTTTCTTT.

The chain joins TRBV5-1 to TRBJ1-4; 9 nucleotides match TRBD1. The V gene's germline CDR1 is SGHRS and CDR2 YFSETQ. V trimming: 0 bases; J trimming: 3 bases; junction bases outside the gene matches: 3. The CDR3 runs to 16 residues. CDR3 loop: CASSLDRGPANEKLFF. CDR3 nucleotides: TGCGCCAGCAGCTTGGACAGGGGGCCAGCTAATGAAAAACTGTTTTTT.

This clone was observed once. The chain combines TRBV6-5 with TRBJ2-4, with TRBD2 matching over 7 bases. J lost 0 bases, V lost 5 bases, and 4 bases had no gene match. CDR1 is MNHEY, CDR2 SVGAGI, per germline. CDR3 length: 15 residues. The CDR3 spells CASSQGGGAKNIQYF. CDR3 coding DNA: TGTGCCAGCAGTCAGGGCGGGGGAGCCAAAAACATTCAGTACTTC.

This chain links TRBV5-1 with TRBJ2-7; D perhaps matches TRBD1 (6 bases). The CDR3 has 14 residues. Trimming took off 7 bases at V and 3 bases at J, with 17 bases between the two ends. Per germline, CDR1 SGHRS and CDR2 YFSETQ. CDR3 sequence: CASRHADRNYEQYF. The CDR3 region has the DNA TGCGCCAGCCGACACGCGGACAGAAACTACGAGCAGTACTTC.

The rearrangement joins TRBV18 to TRBJ2-7; weak D call: TRBD1 (6 bases). Trimming took 6 bases from V and 2 from J, leaving 14 bases between them. Germline CDR1 reads KGHSH; CDR2 reads LQKENI. This CDR3 has 14 amino acids. The CDR3 DNA reads TGTGCCAGCTCCCGGGGCGCAGGGGCCTACGAGCAGTACTTC. Its translation is CASSRGAGAYEQYF.

The chain combines TRBV5-1 with TRBJ2-3; D possibly corresponds to TRBD2 (5 bases). Per the germline V gene, CDR1 is SGHRS and CDR2 is YFSETQ. V lost 0 bases, J lost 5 bases, and 16 bases lay in between. The CDR3 spans 16 residues. The CDR3 nucleotides read TGCGCCAGCAGCTTGGCCGCCTCGGGAAGTGGAGATACGCAGTATTTT. It translates to CASSLAASGSGDTQYF.